The present T cell receptor beta chain was sequenced within a study of shared clonotypes between healthy human individuals. It was CD45RO-negative cells, positively selected for CCR7, that made up naive CD8 cells, with terminally differentiated effector memory CD45RA+ cells excluded. Notes on this clone: Its antigen is not known.

Overall study results and limits: In contrast to clonotypes shared by all four donors, non-shared clonotypes had lower generation probabilities. Clonotype sharing across donors was expected to vary with sequencing depth.

Libraries were prepared by immunoSEQ multiplex PCR; TCRdb keeps only in-frame clonotypes and omits some of them. Here the sample spans roughly 1,800,000 clones, about 95% being singletons. In germline, CDR1 is SEHNR, CDR2 FQNEAQ (reference sequence). The CDR3 loop spans 15 amino acids. Trimming removed 5 bases at V and 0 bases at J, with 13 bases between. The source of this sequence is a man aged 18 to 30 in good health. This sequence joins TRBV7-9 and TRBJ2-5, with D perhaps TRBD1 (6 bases). What was sequenced was naive CD8+ T cells sorted from blood. Written as DNA, the CDR3 is TGTGCCAGCAGCCCCAACAGGGCGTACCAAGAGACCCAGTACTTC. Residues: CASSPNRAYQETQYF.